The next 10 T cell receptor beta chains were all read from a single sample in a study of blood T cell repertoires in COVID-19. Here immunoSEQ multiplex PCR was the method, and the copy in TCRdb shows in-frame clones only, minus some. The sample includes around 180,000 clones, around four fifths of them seen just once. The sequencing sample was made of peripheral blood. These receptors all come from a woman aged 25 to 39 with acute or convalescent COVID-19.

The chain has TRBV5-6 and TRBJ1-4; tentatively, D is TRBD1 (6 bases). V lost 1 base and J lost 5, with 12 bases in between. In germline, CDR1 is SGHDT, CDR2 YYEEEE. The CDR3 has 15 amino acids. CDR3 nucleotide sequence: TGTGCCAGCAGCTTGCAGGGGTCTGGAAATGAAAAACTGTTTTTT. This sequence encodes CASSLQGSGNEKLFF.

The chain joins TRBV25-1 to TRBJ2-7, with TRBD2 as a possible D gene (5 bases). Germline-derived CDR1 and CDR2 are MGHDK and SYGVNS. V was cut by 0 bases and J by 3 bases, with 9 bases left in between. CDR3 length: 14 residues. In DNA, the CDR3 is TGTGCCAGCAGTGAATATGGAGGAGTCTACGAGCAGTACTTC. The encoded protein is CASSEYGGVYEQYF.

In this sample, this clone turned up a few times. The gene calls are TRBV6-4 and TRBJ2-2, with TRBD1 matching 10 bases. This CDR3 has 17 residues. CDR1 is MRHNA and CDR2 is SNTAGT in the germline V gene. With 4 bases clipped from V and 3 bases from J, the junction kept 8 bases outside the gene matches. CDR3 nucleotide sequence: TGTGCCAGCAGTGGACCTTTAGGGACAGGGGACACCGGGGAGCTGTTTTTT. This sequence encodes CASSGPLGTGDTGELFF.

This rearrangement joins TRBV10-3 to TRBJ1-2; 8 bases agree with TRBD1. This CDR3 has 14 residues. Germline V gives CDR1 ENHRY, CDR2 SYGVKD. V dropped 3 bases and J dropped 8; count of bases not matched to a gene: 8. Here the CDR3 reads CAISEPGQGRGYTF. Written as DNA, the CDR3 is TGTGCCATCAGTGAACCCGGACAGGGTCGAGGCTACACCTTC.

The rearrangement uses TRBV28 and TRBJ1-2; no clear D. V was trimmed by 6 bases and J by 4 bases, leaving 9 bases between them. The CDR3 covers 12 residues. Germline loops: CDR1 MDHEN, CDR2 SYDVKM. Here the CDR3 reads CASSGASYGYTF. The CDR3 coding sequence is TGTGCCAGCAGCGGTGCTAGCTATGGCTACACCTTC.

This chain joins TRBV10-3 and TRBJ2-1; TRBD1 matches at 7 bases. V dropped 5 bases and J dropped 0; count of bases not matched to a gene: 7. CDR3 size: 16 residues. Germline V gene data show CDR1 as ENHRY and CDR2 as SYGVKD. The CDR3 nucleotides are TGTGCCATCAGTTCTCTGACAGGGTCCTCCTACAATGAGCAGTTCTTC. It translates to CAISSLTGSSYNEQFF.

V usage is TRBV11-1 and J usage is TRBJ1-1, with a weak D call TRBD1 (6 bases). There are 14 residues in the CDR3. V lost 3 bases to trimming and J lost 5 bases, with 13 bases between them. CDR1 and CDR2 (germline): SGHAT, FQDESV (reference sequence). The CDR3 here is CASSFRQDRTEAFF. DNA of the CDR3: TGTGCCAGCAGCTTTCGACAGGATAGGACTGAAGCTTTCTTT.

The chain's CDR3 is CASRQPGHYNQPQHF. The CDR3 nucleotides read TGTGCCAGCAGACAGCCGGGACACTACAATCAGCCCCAGCATTTT. The V call is TRBV28, the J call TRBJ1-5, with TRBD1 as a possible D gene (6 bases). Trimming left V 6 bases short and J 3 bases short, with 15 bases between. The CDR3 sequence is 15 residues long. CDR1 is MDHEN, CDR2 SYDVKM, per germline.

The chain joins TRBV19 to TRBJ2-2; possibly TRBD1 for D (6 bases). V dropped 6 bases and J dropped 1 base, with 9 bases sitting between them. The germline gives CDR1 LNHDA, CDR2 SQIVND (reference sequence). This CDR3 spans 14 amino acids. The CDR3 region is CASRGTLNTGELFF. CDR3 nucleotide sequence: TGTGCCAGTAGGGGGACATTGAACACCGGGGAGCTGTTTTTT.

In nucleotides, the CDR3 is TGCGCCAGCAGCCATAGGACTAGCGGGAACACCGGGGAGCTGTTTTTT. Translating gives CASSHRTSGNTGELFF. The chain employs TRBV5-1 and TRBJ2-2; 10 positions match TRBD2. The ends lost 4 bases at V and 1 base at J; junction bases unmatched: 4. From germline, CDR1 is SGHRS and CDR2 YFSETQ. There are 16 residues in the CDR3.